The 2 T cell receptor beta chains in this list originate from one sample, sequenced in a study of blood T cells in healthy people across ages. It was with a sample-barcoded 5' primer and a J-beta primer mix that a second PCR of roughly 7 to 11 cycles was run. From the 5' RACE reads, TCRdb called clonotypes with MiXCR, one entry per CDR3 protein. The data hold around 1,700,000 distinct CDR3 sequences, with 28% observed a single time. Sample: blood. The receptors were gathered from a woman aged 25 to 39 in good health.

This clonotype has more than one count but fewer than ten. This chain connects TRBV27 to TRBJ1-2; D ambiguous. V lost 3 bases and J 7 bases, leaving 12 bases between the germline ends. CDR1 and CDR2 (germline): MNHEY, SMNVEV (reference sequence). The CDR3 is made up of 13 amino acids. This CDR3 reads CASSFGWGSGYTF. The CDR3 bases are TGTGCCAGCAGTTTCGGCTGGGGTTCTGGCTACACCTTC.

About this clonotype itself: It may be a read error: a sequence one base away is much more abundant. The genes are TRBV6-5 and TRBJ2-7; D is unresolved. The closer fit of TRBJ2-1 to the DNA end suggests the J call may be wrong. The V gene's germline CDR1 is MNHEY and CDR2 SVGAGI. This CDR3 has 13 amino acids. CDR3 region: CASSYGKSYEQFF. CDR3 in DNA: TGTGCCAGCAGTTACGGCAAGTCCTACGAGCAGTTCTTC.